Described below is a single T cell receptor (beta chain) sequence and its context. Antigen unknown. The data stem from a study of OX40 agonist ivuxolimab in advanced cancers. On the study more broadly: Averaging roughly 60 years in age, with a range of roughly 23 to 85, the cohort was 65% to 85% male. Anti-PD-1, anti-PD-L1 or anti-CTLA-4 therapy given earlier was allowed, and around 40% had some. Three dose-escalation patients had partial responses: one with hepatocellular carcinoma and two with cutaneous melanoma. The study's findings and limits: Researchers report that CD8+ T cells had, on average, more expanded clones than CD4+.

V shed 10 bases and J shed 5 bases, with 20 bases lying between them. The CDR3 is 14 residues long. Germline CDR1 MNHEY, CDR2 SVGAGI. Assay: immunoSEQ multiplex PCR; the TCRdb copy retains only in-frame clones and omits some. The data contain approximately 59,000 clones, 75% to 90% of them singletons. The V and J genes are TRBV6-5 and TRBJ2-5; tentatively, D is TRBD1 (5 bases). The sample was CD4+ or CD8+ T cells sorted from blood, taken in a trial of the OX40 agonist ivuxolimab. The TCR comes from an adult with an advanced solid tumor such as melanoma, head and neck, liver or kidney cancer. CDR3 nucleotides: TGTGCCACCTCAGGGTTGCCCAATCAGGAGACCCAGTACTTC. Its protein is CATSGLPNQETQYF.